What follows are 26 T cell receptor beta chains derived from one specimen sequenced in a study of T cells in localized non-small cell lung cancer. Sequencing was performed with immunoSEQ multiplex PCR; in TCRdb, only in-frame clones are kept and a portion is missing. The sample has under 100,000 clones, more than 75% seen once; the top ten hold less than 25%. The source material was peripheral blood, sampled before any cancer treatment. Receptor source: a woman aged 35-75 years with stage I squamous cell lung carcinoma.

V gene TRBV5-1 combines with J gene TRBJ2-7; the D gene could be TRBD1 or TRBD2 (6 bases each). Germline V gene lookup returns CDR1 SGHRS and CDR2 YFSETQ. V was clipped by 0 bases and J by 5 bases, with 12 bases between them. The CDR3 spans 14 residues. CDR3 sequence (DNA): TGCGCCAGCAGCTTGGGGGGGGCGCGGGACGAGCAGTACTTC. This sequence encodes CASSLGGARDEQYF.

V gene TRBV28 combines with J gene TRBJ1-1; D might be TRBD1 (5 bases). CDR1 is MDHEN, CDR2 SYDVKM, per germline. CDR3 length equals 13 residues. V lost 3 bases, J lost 1 base, and 6 bases lay in between. As DNA, the CDR3 is TGTGCCAGCAGTTTTCAGGGGAACACTGAAGCTTTCTTT. Protein product: CASSFQGNTEAFF.

The chain couples TRBV15 to TRBJ1-2; 7 nucleotides match TRBD1. V was pared by 4 bases and J by 7 bases, with 3 bases of the junction left unmatched. CDR3 length: 12 residues. The germline CDR1 and CDR2 sequences are LNHNV and YYDKDF (reference sequence). For the CDR3, the DNA is TGTGCCACCAGCAAACAGGGGATTGGCTACACCTTC. This sequence encodes CATSKQGIGYTF.

This clone came up once. The chain uses TRBV27 and TRBJ1-6; D call uncertain. There are 17 residues in the CDR3. The V gene lost 4 bases and the J gene lost 0 bases, with 13 bases spanning the gap. From germline, CDR1 is MNHEY and CDR2 SMNVEV (reference sequence). CDR3 residues: CASSWTLGSSYNSPLHF. CDR3 nucleotides: TGTGCCAGCAGTTGGACCTTGGGGAGCTCCTATAATTCACCCCTCCACTTT.

The genes are TRBV6-5 and TRBJ1-6; D ambiguous. V was cut by 2 bases and J by 5 bases, with 7 bases left in between. Germline V lookup: CDR1 MNHEY, CDR2 SVGAGI. The CDR3 has 14 amino acids. CDR3 loop: CASSYGQDNSPLHF. DNA for the CDR3: TGTGCCAGCAGTTACGGGCAGGATAATTCACCCCTCCACTTT.

This clone was picked up one time. The J gene is TRBJ1-5, the V gene TRBV19; D is undetermined. This CDR3 region has 16 residues. Germline V gives CDR1 LNHDA, CDR2 SQIVND (reference sequence). Trimming shortened V by 3 bases and J by 3 bases, and 15 bases separated the two germline ends. CDR3 sequence reads: CASSMVVETNNQPQHF. CDR3 nucleotide sequence: TGTGCCAGTAGTATGGTGGTAGAAACAAACAATCAGCCCCAGCATTTT.

This clone was observed a single time. V and J are TRBV7-2 and TRBJ1-4, with 8 bases aligning to TRBD1. Germline values: CDR1 SGHTA, CDR2 FQGNSA. V lost 5 bases, J lost 8 bases, and 10 bases stayed unmatched. The CDR3 spans 15 residues. CDR3 in amino acids: CASSRGQGSWEKLFF. In DNA form, the CDR3 reads TGTGCCAGCAGCCGAGGACAGGGTAGCTGGGAAAAACTGTTTTTT.

V usage is TRBV5-1 and J usage is TRBJ1-3; D unclear. CDR3 length equals 15 residues. Trimming left V 1 base short and J 2 bases short, with 10 bases between. Germline V gene sequence: CDR1 SGHRS, CDR2 YFSETQ. The CDR3 is CASSLISNPGNTIYF. As DNA, the CDR3 is TGCGCCAGCAGCTTGATATCTAATCCTGGAAACACCATATATTTT.

The chain employs TRBV2 and TRBJ1-2, with 7 bases aligning to TRBD1. The length of the CDR3 is 14 residues. Germline-derived CDR1 and CDR2 are SNHLY and FYNNEI. V trimming: 5 bases; J trimming: 4 bases; junction bases outside the gene matches: 7. The CDR3 bases are TGTGCCAGCAGTTTGCAGGGGGTCGGCTATGGCTACACCTTC. Protein product: CASSLQGVGYGYTF. Combining the CDR3 with reference TRBV2 and TRBJ1-2 gives the whole variable domain EPEVTQTPSHQVTQMGQEVILRCVPISNHLYFYWYRQILGQKVEFLVSFYNNEISEKSEIFDDQFSVERPDGSNFTLKIRSTKLEDSAMYFCASSLQGVGYGYTFGSGTRLTVV.

On this clone itself: This specimen includes other DNA sequences encoding the same CDR3. The chain employs TRBV5-1 and TRBJ1-2, with no clear D. The CDR3 totals 12 residues. CDR1 and CDR2 (germline): SGHRS, YFSETQ. V was trimmed by 0 bases and J by 5 bases, leaving 5 bases between them. The CDR3 sequence: CASSLDTYGYTF. The CDR3 DNA reads TGCGCCAGCAGCTTGGACACATATGGCTACACCTTC.

The V call is TRBV23-1, the J call TRBJ1-2; weak D call: TRBD1 (5 bases). TRBV23-1 is assigned to the ORF class and has an uncertain function. Trimming took off 2 bases at V and 5 bases at J, with 24 bases between the two ends. This CDR3 contains 18 residues. CDR3 in DNA: TGCGCCAGCAGTCAAAGGGCGAGGGGTAATAAGGTGGAATATGGCTACACCTTC. Translated: CASSQRARGNKVEYGYTF.

CDR3 in DNA: TGCGCCAGCAGCCCGCTGTTCCGTCAGGACTATGGCTACACCTTC. Its translation is CASSPLFRQDYGYTF. V usage is TRBV4-1 and J usage is TRBJ1-2, with no clear D. Trimming stripped 4 bases from V and 3 bases from J, with 15 bases between. This CDR3 comprises 15 residues. Germline V lookup: CDR1 MGHRA, CDR2 YSYEKL.

This chain joins TRBV7-9 and TRBJ1-1; D possibly corresponds to TRBD1 (5 bases). The V gene lost 5 bases and the J gene lost 2 bases, with 9 bases spanning the gap. The CDR3 sequence is 13 residues long. Germline V gives CDR1 SEHNR, CDR2 FQNEAQ (reference sequence). CDR3 nucleotides: TGTGCCAGCAGCCCCGACAGCAACACTGAAGCTTTCTTT. Translation gives CASSPDSNTEAFF.

The gene calls are TRBV5-6 and TRBJ1-4; D is uncertain. Germline CDR1 and CDR2: SGHDT and YYEEEE. With 1 base removed from V and 1 base from J, the gap between germline ends came to 11 bases. This CDR3 has 16 residues. The CDR3 bases are TGTGCCAGCAGCTTGCAAGGTTCCCAAACTAATGAAAAACTGTTTTTT. Protein: CASSLQGSQTNEKLFF.

The CDR3 sequence is CAWSVSGPLEQYF. The CDR3 DNA sequence: TGTGCCTGGAGTGTATCGGGTCCTCTGGAGCAGTACTTC. This sequence joins TRBV30 and TRBJ2-7; D not resolved. CDR3 length equals 13 residues. CDR1 and CDR2 from the germline V gene are GTSNPN and SVGIG (reference sequence). Trimming removed 0 bases at V and 7 bases at J, with 13 bases between. The full variable domain, rest sourced from reference TRBV30 and TRBJ2-7, is SQTIHQWPATLVQPVGSPLSLECTVEGTSNPNLYWYRQAAGRGLQLLFYSVGIGQISSEVPQNLSASRPQDRQFILSSKKLLLSDSGFYLCAWSVSGPLEQYFGPGTRLTVT.

In nucleotides, the CDR3 is TGTGCCAGCAGCTTACAGTTGAGGGGAAGCGGGGAGCTGTTTTTT. This gives the protein CASSLQLRGSGELFF. The J gene is TRBJ2-2, the V gene TRBV7-3; D might be TRBD1 or TRBD2, each matching 5 bases. This CDR3 is built from 15 residues. CDR1 and CDR2 from the germline V gene are SGHTA and FQGTGA. The V end was cut by 2 bases, the J end by 7 bases, with 14 bases between.

V gene TRBV25-1 combines with J gene TRBJ2-7; TRBD1 agrees at 9 bases. CDR3 length: 18 residues. Germline CDR1 MGHDK, CDR2 SYGVNS. The V gene end was trimmed by 6 bases and the J gene end by 2 bases; junction bases not matched to a gene: 17. CDR3 region: CASSLVFGTGSVTYEQYF. CDR3 nucleotide sequence: TGTGCCAGCAGCTTAGTTTTCGGGACAGGGAGTGTCACCTACGAGCAGTACTTC.

The chain combines TRBV4-2 with TRBJ1-3; 9 bases map to TRBD1. Germline trimming cut 5 bases from V and 0 bases from J; bases unmatched to any gene: 5. CDR3 length: 16 residues. CDR1 is LGHNA and CDR2 is YNFKEQ in the germline V gene. The CDR3: CASSSLTGGSGNTIYF. The CDR3 coding sequence is TGTGCCAGCAGCAGCCTGACAGGGGGCTCTGGAAACACCATATATTTT.

The rearrangement links TRBV30 to TRBJ2-7; perhaps TRBD1 as D (6 bases). The CDR3 is 13 amino acids. Trimming left V 6 bases short and J 3 bases short, with 15 bases between. The germline gives CDR1 GTSNPN, CDR2 SVGIG (reference sequence). The CDR3 spells CACSGTLSYEQYF. The CDR3 DNA sequence: TGTGCCTGTTCCGGGACATTGAGCTACGAGCAGTACTTC.

The V and J genes are TRBV6-1 and TRBJ1-2, with 8 bases matching TRBD1. CDR3 size: 17 residues. Trimming cost V 2 bases and J 2 bases; bases outside gene matches: 10. Germline V gene sequence: CDR1 MNHNS, CDR2 SASEGT. CDR3 bases: TGTGCCAGCAGTGAATTCTGGCCGACAGGGGAGAACTATGGCTACACCTTC. It is translated as CASSEFWPTGENYGYTF.

The chain combines TRBV9 with TRBJ2-7; D remains unclear. The CDR3 covers 15 residues. V lost 4 bases to trimming and J lost 3 bases, with 17 bases between them. Germline CDR1 and CDR2: SGDLS and YYNGEE. DNA of the CDR3: TGTGCCAGCAGCATAGGGTGGACCACCTACTACGAGCAGTACTTC. It translates to CASSIGWTTYYEQYF.

The count of this clone is one. V usage is TRBV19 and J usage is TRBJ2-4, with a possible D match to TRBD2 (5 bases). The CDR3 spans 15 residues. Germline loops: CDR1 LNHDA, CDR2 SQIVND (reference sequence). Trimming removed 3 bases at V and 6 bases at J, with 15 bases between. CDR3 sequence (DNA): TGTGCCAGTAGTATCGGTTCGGGGAACCCAAACATTCAGTACTTC. It translates to CASSIGSGNPNIQYF.

CDR3 amino acids: CASSLRAGTDTQYF. The CDR3 region has the DNA TGTGCCAGCAGCTTAAGAGCGGGCACAGATACGCAGTATTTT. The chain uses TRBV7-2 and TRBJ2-3, with a possible D match to TRBD2 (5 bases). Trimming left V 2 bases short and J 1 base short, with 7 bases between. The CDR3 consists of 14 residues. CDR1 is SGHTA and CDR2 is FQGNSA in the germline V gene.

The chain recombines TRBV30 with TRBJ2-7, with no clear D. This CDR3 comprises 13 residues. Trimming cost V 0 bases and J 4 bases, with 10 bases left between them. Per germline, CDR1 GTSNPN and CDR2 SVGIG (reference sequence). This CDR3 is CAWSVGSQYEQYF. In DNA, the CDR3 is TGTGCCTGGAGTGTAGGCAGCCAGTACGAGCAGTACTTC.

The rearrangement uses TRBV5-1 and TRBJ1-2; D is undetermined. The germline V gene has CDR1 SGHRS and CDR2 YFSETQ. There are 13 residues in the CDR3. V was cut by 0 bases and J by 6 bases, with 9 bases left in between. CDR3 nucleotide sequence: TGCGCCAGCAGCTTGGGGGGTTTGGATGGCTACACCTTC. Its translation is CASSLGGLDGYTF.

The gene calls are TRBV2 and TRBJ1-4; tentatively, D is TRBD1 (6 bases). V was pared by 6 bases and J by 5 bases, with 19 bases between. This CDR3 comprises 16 residues. Looked up from germline, CDR1 is SNHLY and CDR2 is FYNNEI. CDR3 DNA: TGTGCCAGCAGGAAAGGGACACCAAGGGGAAATGAAAAACTGTTTTTT. Amino acid sequence: CASRKGTPRGNEKLFF. Complete variable domain (other parts from reference TRBV2 and TRBJ1-4): EPEVTQTPSHQVTQMGQEVILRCVPISNHLYFYWYRQILGQKVEFLVSFYNNEISEKSEIFDDQFSVERPDGSNFTLKIRSTKLEDSAMYFCASRKGTPRGNEKLFFGSGTQLSVL.